The rows below give T cell receptor beta chains drawn from one sample of a study of OX40 agonist ivuxolimab in advanced cancers. Profiling relied on immunoSEQ multiplex PCR, and the TCRdb table lists in-frame clones only, not all of them. This sample has 98,000 or so clones; 90% to 95% occur once, and the top ten carry approximately 2.5%. The sample was CD4+ or CD8+ T cells sorted from blood, taken in a trial of the OX40 agonist ivuxolimab. The origin of the receptors is an adult with an advanced solid tumor such as melanoma, head and neck, liver or kidney cancer. Each CDR3 is given with its conserved first and last residue. Each record gives: D gene, clone size, V gene, J gene, CDR3 protein, CDR3 DNA. D genes are given only for firm matches. Part of the rows lack a size; the others show once, few, many or a class for expanded clones.

D: -
size: -
V: TRBV5-8
J: TRBJ1-1
CDR3: CASSLHWGTQNTEAFF
DNA: TGTGCCAGCAGCCTACACTGGGGGACACAGAACACTGAAGCTTTCTTT

D: -
size: -
V: TRBV29-1
J: TRBJ2-2
CDR3: CSVISGLTTGELFF
DNA: TGCAGCGTTATCTCTGGGCTTACTACCGGGGAGCTGTTTTTT

D: TRBD2
size: once
V: TRBV29-1
J: TRBJ2-3
CDR3: CSVRRTSGNPDTQYF
DNA: TGCAGCGTTCGCCGGACTAGCGGAAACCCAGATACGCAGTATTTT

D: -
size: -
V: TRBV7-8
J: TRBJ2-4
CDR3: CASSPRSGFGKNIQYF
DNA: TGTGCCAGCAGCCCCAGGAGCGGGTTCGGGAAAAACATTCAGTACTTC

D: TRBD1
size: -
V: TRBV11-1
J: TRBJ2-7
CDR3: CASSPIPGTGSSYEQYF
DNA: TGTGCCAGCAGCCCCATACCTGGGACAGGGAGCTCCTACGAGCAGTACTTC

D: -
size: -
V: TRBV19
J: TRBJ1-4
CDR3: CASSNAQGIWGEKLFF
DNA: TGTGCCAGTAGTAACGCTCAGGGGATATGGGGTGAAAAACTGTTTTTT

D: -
size: -
V: TRBV7-2
J: TRBJ1-2
CDR3: CASSLLRGARGYTF
DNA: TGTGCCAGCAGCTTACTTCGGGGGGCGAGGGGCTACACCTTC

D: -
size: -
V: TRBV28
J: TRBJ2-3
CDR3: CASSFTTTPDTQYF
DNA: TGTGCCAGCAGTTTTACTACCACCCCAGATACGCAGTATTTT

D: TRBD2
size: -
V: TRBV27
J: TRBJ2-1
CDR3: CAGPGTTYNEQFF
DNA: TGTGCCGGACCCGGGACTACCTACAATGAGCAGTTCTTC

D: -
size: -
V: TRBV12-2
J: TRBJ2-1
CDR3: CVNQWDEQFF
DNA: TGCGTTAACCAGTGGGATGAGCAGTTCTTC

D: TRBD2
size: -
V: TRBV6-1
J: TRBJ2-4
CDR3: CASRREGSIQYF
DNA: TGTGCCAGCAGACGGGAGGGTAGCATTCAGTACTTC

D: -
size: -
V: TRBV5-4
J: TRBJ2-7
CDR3: CASSPQGGHIWYF
DNA: TGTGCCAGCAGTCCTCAAGGTGGACACATTTGGTACTTC

D: -
size: -
V: TRBV28
J: TRBJ2-6
CDR3: CASSYVAGANVLTF
DNA: TGTGCCAGCAGTTACGTCGCTGGGGCCAACGTCCTGACTTTC

D: TRBD1
size: -
V: TRBV7-8
J: TRBJ1-1
CDR3: CASSLRTGTGAFF
DNA: TGTGCCAGCAGCTTACGGACAGGGACGGGAGCTTTCTTT